This entry lists 28 T cell receptor beta chains sequenced from one sample in a study of shared clonotypes between healthy human individuals. TCRdb's table, derived via immunoSEQ multiplex PCR, lists solely in-frame clones and lacks some. Here the sample spans 520,000 or so clones, 79% being singletons. Sequencing was carried out using PBMCs. The receptors derive from a woman between 40 and 50 years old in good health. Some clones in this sample may be carry-over from other donors' samples.

This chain uses TRBV6-5 with TRBJ1-4, with D maybe TRBD1 (6 bases). The CDR3 totals 14 residues. Trimming took off 5 bases at V and 10 bases at J, with 17 bases between the two ends. CDR1 MNHEY and CDR2 SVGAGI come from the germline V gene. This chain's CDR3 is CASSRGQGIGKLFF. CDR3 nucleotide sequence: TGTGCCAGCAGTCGGGGGCAGGGGATCGGAAAACTGTTTTTT.

This clone is a singleton in its sample. This rearrangement joins TRBV2 to TRBJ2-3; 7 positions agree with TRBD1. V lost 6 bases to trimming and J lost 2 bases; unmatched junction nucleotides: 5. The CDR3 is made up of 14 amino acids. From germline, CDR1 is SNHLY and CDR2 FYNNEI. The CDR3 loop is CASRRQGLTDTQYF. For the CDR3, the DNA is TGTGCCAGCAGAAGACAGGGCCTCACAGATACGCAGTATTTT. Supplemented by reference TRBV2 and TRBJ2-3, the full variable domain reads EPEVTQTPSHQVTQMGQEVILRCVPISNHLYFYWYRQILGQKVEFLVSFYNNEISEKSEIFDDQFSVERPDGSNFTLKIRSTKLEDSAMYFCASRRQGLTDTQYFGPGTRLTVL.

The table lists this clone with a count of one. The chain uses TRBV4-3 and TRBJ1-6; TRBD1 is a possible D gene (6 bases). This CDR3 comprises 16 residues. The germline V and J ends were trimmed by 0 bases and 9 bases, with 15 bases remaining between them. CDR1 and CDR2 (germline): LGHNA, YSLEER. The CDR3 reads CASSQDRGGGTSPLHF. CDR3 bases: TGCGCCAGCAGCCAAGATAGAGGGGGGGGGACTTCACCCCTCCACTTT.

In this sample, this clone turned up a few times. The chain combines TRBV5-1 with TRBJ2-6; 12 positions match TRBD1. V gave up 4 bases and J gave up 4 bases; unmatched junction bases: 9. Looked up from germline, CDR1 is SGHRS and CDR2 is YFSETQ. The CDR3 is 18 amino acids. CDR3 coding DNA: TGCGCCAGCAGCCTCGCCGGGACAGGGGGCGCGGGGGCCAACGTCCTGACTTTC. The encoded protein is CASSLAGTGGAGANVLTF.

The chain has TRBV11-1 and TRBJ2-2, with D perhaps matching TRBD2 (6 bases). Germline lookup yields CDR1 SGHAT and CDR2 FQDESV (reference sequence). The CDR3 totals 14 residues. V dropped 3 bases and J dropped 3 bases, with 8 bases sitting between them. CDR3 in amino acids: CASSFSSDTGELFF. CDR3 DNA sequence: TGTGCCAGCAGCTTCTCTAGCGACACCGGGGAGCTGTTTTTT.

The chain employs TRBV5-4 and TRBJ2-3, with D possibly matching TRBD2 (6 bases). V was clipped by 5 bases and J by 4 bases, with 14 bases between them. Germline CDR1 SGHNT, CDR2 YYREEE (reference sequence). The CDR3 has 14 amino acids. CDR3 amino acids: CASRALGEADTQYF. As DNA, the CDR3 is TGTGCCAGCAGGGCCCTTGGGGAGGCAGATACGCAGTATTTT.

V and J are TRBV5-1 and TRBJ2-3; TRBD2 aligns across 7 bases. This CDR3 has 20 amino acids. Germline values: CDR1 SGHRS, CDR2 YFSETQ. V shed 1 base, J shed 0 bases, and the junction held 17 bases outside the gene matches. The CDR3 region is CASSLRGGVVRGVSTDTQYF. The CDR3 DNA follows: TGCGCCAGCAGCTTGAGAGGAGGAGTGGTTCGGGGGGTCAGCACAGATACGCAGTATTTT.

This rearrangement joins TRBV2 to TRBJ1-5, with D unclear. Trimming took off 6 bases at V and 4 bases at J, with 7 bases between the two ends. This CDR3 is built from 12 residues. The germline gives CDR1 SNHLY, CDR2 FYNNEI. CDR3 sequence: CASSQPNQPQHF. CDR3 nucleotides: TGTGCCAGCAGCCAACCGAATCAGCCCCAGCATTTT.

This chain joins TRBV7-9 and TRBJ2-5; D gene unclear. The CDR3 covers 11 residues. The germline CDR1 and CDR2 sequences are SEHNR and FQNEAQ (reference sequence). The ends were cut back, 7 bases at V and 5 bases at J, with 8 bases in the middle. The CDR3 DNA sequence: TGTGCCAGCACCGTTGGGGAGACCCAGTACTTC. Protein: CASTVGETQYF.

The rearrangement uses TRBV10-1 and TRBJ2-5; 10 positions agree with TRBD1. The CDR3 spans 16 residues. The J segment lost 3 bases and the V segment lost 11 bases, leaving 15 bases of the junction unmatched. Looked up from germline, CDR1 is WNHNN and CDR2 is SYGVQD (reference sequence). The CDR3 loop is CAPIVQPDRGEETQYF. Here the CDR3 DNA reads TGCGCCCCTATAGTTCAGCCGGACAGGGGGGAAGAGACCCAGTACTTC.

The gene calls are TRBV7-2 and TRBJ1-4; no clear D. Germline V gene lookup returns CDR1 SGHTA and CDR2 FQGNSA. V lost 3 bases and J lost 8, with 13 bases in between. This CDR3 is built from 14 residues. CDR3 sequence (DNA): TGTGCCAGCAGCTTCTCCGGGGTTCGAGAAAAACTGTTTTTT. This gives the protein CASSFSGVREKLFF.

The rearrangement joins TRBV27 to TRBJ2-1, with 7 bases matching TRBD1. CDR3 length: 20 amino acids. Per germline, CDR1 MNHEY and CDR2 SMNVEV (reference sequence). V was clipped by 6 bases and J by 0 bases; unmatched bases: 20. CDR3 sequence (DNA): TGTGCCAGCAGACCCAACCGTTTGGGTACAGGGGCAGGCTCCTACAATGAGCAGTTCTTC. Translating gives CASRPNRLGTGAGSYNEQFF.

The V gene is TRBV6-1, the J gene TRBJ1-4; D is unclear. Trimming took 4 bases from V and 5 from J, leaving 5 bases between them. This CDR3 has 12 amino acids. Germline V gives CDR1 MNHNS, CDR2 SASEGT. This CDR3 is CASSGYNEKLFF. The CDR3 DNA reads as TGTGCCAGCAGTGGGTACAATGAAAAACTGTTTTTT.

This clone was counted once. The V call is TRBV27, the J call TRBJ1-4; tentatively, D is TRBD1 (5 bases). Germline CDR1 and CDR2: MNHEY and SMNVEV (reference sequence). The CDR3 contains 17 residues. V was pared by 4 bases and J by 8 bases, with 23 bases between. The CDR3 sequence is CASSSRPGLGGMEKLFF. The CDR3 DNA sequence: TGTGCCAGCAGTTCCAGGCCGGGGCTGGGGGGTATGGAAAAACTGTTTTTT.

This clone has just a few counts. The chain employs TRBV6-5 and TRBJ2-7; 11 nucleotides line up with TRBD2. This CDR3 spans 15 amino acids. CDR1 is MNHEY, CDR2 SVGAGI, per germline. V was clipped by 4 bases and J by 3 bases; unmatched bases: 5. The CDR3 sequence is CASSSFTSGSYEQYF. The CDR3 DNA reads as TGTGCCAGCAGTTCCTTCACTAGCGGGAGCTACGAGCAGTACTTC.

This chain links TRBV28 with TRBJ1-1, with TRBD1 as a possible D gene (5 bases). CDR3 length: 12 residues. Germline loops: CDR1 MDHEN, CDR2 SYDVKM. Trimming removed 6 bases at V and 5 bases at J, with 10 bases between. DNA for the CDR3: TGTGCCAGCAGCATCAGGGTAACTGAAGCTTTCTTT. This translates into CASSIRVTEAFF.

This clone was detected only once. The genes are TRBV30 and TRBJ2-1; TRBD2 aligns across 9 bases. Per the germline V gene, CDR1 is GTSNPN and CDR2 is SVGIG (reference sequence). The CDR3 runs to 15 residues. Losses at the gene ends were 4 bases for V and 3 bases for J; bases not matched to a gene: 7. The CDR3 spells CAWKAGGNFYNEQFF. Here the CDR3 DNA reads TGTGCCTGGAAAGCGGGAGGAAACTTCTACAATGAGCAGTTCTTC. Filled out from reference TRBV30 and TRBJ2-1, the complete variable domain reads SQTIHQWPATLVQPVGSPLSLECTVEGTSNPNLYWYRQAAGRGLQLLFYSVGIGQISSEVPQNLSASRPQDRQFILSSKKLLLSDSGFYLCAWKAGGNFYNEQFFGPGTRLTVL.

The rearrangement links TRBV10-3 to TRBJ1-1, with 11 bases lining up with TRBD1. The length of the CDR3 is 13 residues. V gave up 7 bases and J gave up 10 bases; unmatched junction bases: 8. Germline V lookup: CDR1 ENHRY, CDR2 SYGVKD. The CDR3 region has the DNA TGTGCCATCACCAGGGACAGGGGGGAAGCAGCTTTCTTT. It encodes CAITRDRGEAAFF.

This chain connects TRBV9 to TRBJ2-2; 8 nucleotides match TRBD2. Trimming cost V 3 bases and J 0 bases; bases outside gene matches: 1. In germline, CDR1 is SGDLS, CDR2 YYNGEE. The CDR3 totals 15 residues. CDR3: CASSGSGTNTGELFF. The CDR3 nucleotides read TGTGCCAGCAGCGGTAGCGGGACGAACACCGGGGAGCTGTTTTTT.

The chain joins TRBV18 to TRBJ2-1; D uncertain. Germline CDR1 and CDR2: KGHSH and LQKENI. V gave up 2 bases and J gave up 5 bases, with 4 bases separating them. The CDR3 contains 12 residues. CDR3 sequence reads: CASSPIDNEQFF. The CDR3 coding sequence is TGTGCCAGCTCACCAATTGACAATGAGCAGTTCTTC.

The rearrangement uses TRBV4-3 and TRBJ2-3; tentative D call: TRBD2 (5 bases). Germline CDR1 and CDR2: LGHNA and YSLEER. The CDR3 has 16 amino acids. Trimming stripped 2 bases from V and 3 bases from J, with 15 bases between. The CDR3 loop reads CASSQRFRGTTDTQYF. CDR3 nucleotide sequence: TGCGCCAGCAGCCAAAGATTTCGGGGAACTACAGATACGCAGTATTTT.

The gene calls are TRBV5-1 and TRBJ1-2; D may be TRBD1 (6 bases). The CDR3 runs 14 residues. Trimming left V 6 bases short and J 8 bases short, with 20 bases between. CDR1 SGHRS and CDR2 YFSETQ come from the germline V gene. CDR3 coding DNA: TGCGCCAGCAATCAGGACAGCGGACTTGGGGGCTACACCTTC. Protein: CASNQDSGLGGYTF.

J is TRBJ1-5 and V is TRBV28, with 9 bases identical to TRBD1. V gave up 2 bases and J gave up 4 bases; unmatched junction bases: 6. The CDR3 consists of 16 residues. Germline V CDR1 and CDR2: MDHEN, SYDVKM. The CDR3 DNA reads as TGTGCCAGCAGTTTAGCCGGGACAGGGCGAAATCAGCCCCAGCATTTT. Protein product: CASSLAGTGRNQPQHF.

CDR3 DNA: TGTGCCACCAGCAGAGCCTCGGGTGAAAAACTGTTTTTT. Protein product: CATSRASGEKLFF. The chain joins TRBV15 to TRBJ1-4; no definite D call. V lost 1 base to trimming and J lost 7 bases, with 7 bases between them. The CDR3 spans 13 residues. Looked up from germline, CDR1 is LNHNV and CDR2 is YYDKDF (reference sequence).

Comments on this clone: The same CDR3 arises from other DNA sequences in this sample as well. The genes are TRBV2 and TRBJ2-3; 7 bases line up with TRBD1. Germline loops: CDR1 SNHLY, CDR2 FYNNEI. The CDR3 extends over 14 amino acids. Germline trimming cut 2 bases from V and 3 bases from J; bases unmatched to any gene: 2. The CDR3, as DNA: TGTGCCAGCAGTGAAAGGGGGCGGACAGATACGCAGTATTTT. Translated, it gives CASSERGRTDTQYF.

The genes are TRBV29-1 and TRBJ1-2; weak D call: TRBD1 (5 bases). V was cut by 7 bases and J by 0 bases, with 12 bases left in between. This CDR3 is 13 amino acids long. CDR1 SQVTM and CDR2 ANQGSEA come from the germline V gene. The CDR3: CSAGTDANYGYTF. The CDR3 nucleotides read TGCAGCGCCGGGACGGATGCTAACTATGGCTACACCTTC.

In its sample, this clone was seen a few times. The chain joins TRBV6-1 to TRBJ1-5; the D gene is possibly TRBD1 (5 bases). Trimming left V 3 bases short and J 6 bases short, with 15 bases between. CDR1 is MNHNS, CDR2 SASEGT, per germline. The CDR3 sequence is 15 residues long. DNA of the CDR3: TGTGCCAGCAGTGATCAGGTGGAGGGGTTTCAGCCCCAGCATTTT. Its translation is CASSDQVEGFQPQHF.

Only a few counts were recorded for this clone. This chain joins TRBV28 and TRBJ2-5, with 12 bases identical to TRBD2. The J call is doubtful: the DNA matches TRBJ2-7 better. The germline V gene has CDR1 MDHEN and CDR2 SYDVKM. CDR3 size: 13 residues. The CDR3 region has the DNA TGTGCCAGCAGACCGGGACTAGCGGGCGAGCAGTACTTC. It yields the protein CASRPGLAGEQYF.